This passage covers 28 T cell receptor beta chains from one sample sequenced in a study of T cell responses to AZD1222 COVID-19 vaccine. Method: immunoSEQ multiplex PCR; TCRdb's copy keeps in-frame clones and lacks some. The sample yields 100,000 to 150,000 clones, 90% seen once. The sample consisted of peripheral blood, taken on day 0 of AZD1222 vaccination. Receptors were obtained from an adult in good health.

This chain joins TRBV19 and TRBJ2-7; TRBD1 might be the D (6 bases). CDR3 size: 14 residues. Looked up from germline, CDR1 is LNHDA and CDR2 is SQIVND (reference sequence). Trimming took 1 base from V and 3 from J, leaving 10 bases between them. The CDR3 DNA sequence: TGTGCCAGTAGTATAGGGGGACACCTCTACGAGCAGTACTTC. Its protein product is CASSIGGHLYEQYF.

J is TRBJ2-2 and V is TRBV4-3; no firm D call. This CDR3 is built from 15 residues. V was trimmed by 3 bases and J by 3 bases, leaving 11 bases between them. The V gene's germline CDR1 is LGHNA and CDR2 YSLEER. CDR3 in amino acids: CASSHRGVDTGELFF. The CDR3 DNA follows: TGCGCCAGCAGCCACCGTGGTGTGGACACCGGGGAGCTGTTTTTT.

Turning to this clone: Other DNA sequences of this sample code for an identical CDR3. The chain links TRBV27 to TRBJ1-1; no clear D. In germline, CDR1 is MNHEY, CDR2 SMNVEV (reference sequence). With 2 bases removed from V and 1 base from J, the gap between germline ends came to 5 bases. This CDR3 has 13 amino acids. Written as DNA, the CDR3 is TGTGCCAGCAGTTTAAGTCGGAACACTGAAGCTTTCTTT. Its protein product is CASSLSRNTEAFF.

The chain combines TRBV27 with TRBJ2-1; 8 bases match TRBD2. V shed 2 bases, J shed 5 bases, and the junction held 8 bases outside the gene matches. The CDR3 covers 16 residues. Looked up from germline, CDR1 is MNHEY and CDR2 is SMNVEV (reference sequence). The CDR3 loop reads CASSLPTGGIHNEQFF. CDR3 sequence (DNA): TGTGCCAGCAGTTTACCAACGGGGGGGATCCACAATGAGCAGTTCTTC.

This chain links TRBV4-3 with TRBJ2-7, with a tentative D call TRBD2 (5 bases). This CDR3 spans 16 amino acids. CDR1 is LGHNA, CDR2 YSLEER, per germline. V was shortened by 0 bases and J by 4 bases, with 16 bases between the two germline ends. Here the CDR3 reads CASSQESGVLQYEQYF. CDR3 coding DNA: TGCGCCAGCAGCCAAGAGTCCGGGGTACTTCAGTACGAGCAGTACTTC.

The chain has TRBV28 and TRBJ2-5, with TRBD2 matching over 7 bases. The V segment lost 2 bases and the J segment 5 bases; nucleotides outside the gene matches: 5. Germline-derived CDR1 and CDR2 are MDHEN and SYDVKM. This CDR3 region has 14 residues. The CDR3 bases are TGTGCCAGCAGTTTAACGGGGGGTAGTGAGACCCAGTACTTC. It yields the protein CASSLTGGSETQYF. The full variable domain, rest sourced from reference TRBV28 and TRBJ2-5, is DVKVTQSSRYLVKRTGEKVFLECVQDMDHENMFWYRQDPGLGLRLIYFSYDVKMKEKGDIPEGYSVSREKKERFSLILESASTNQTSMYLCASSLTGGSETQYFGPGTRLLVL.

This clone showed up just once. The V call is TRBV7-9, the J call TRBJ1-4; 8 nucleotides agree with TRBD1. J was trimmed by 6 bases and V by 5 bases; bases with no gene match: 5. The germline gives CDR1 SEHNR, CDR2 FQNEAQ (reference sequence). The CDR3 loop spans 14 amino acids. CDR3 in amino acids: CASSHSTGDEKLFF. The CDR3 DNA sequence: TGTGCCAGCAGCCACTCGACAGGGGATGAAAAACTGTTTTTT. Complete variable domain (other parts from reference TRBV7-9 and TRBJ1-4): DTGVSQNPRHKITKRGQNVTFRCDPISEHNRLYWYRQTLGQGPEFLTYFQNEAQLEKSRLLSDRFSAERPKGSFSTLEIQRTEQGDSAMYLCASSHSTGDEKLFFGSGTQLSVL.

The chain combines TRBV2 with TRBJ1-2; 7 bases are shared with TRBD1. The CDR3 has 14 residues. From germline, CDR1 is SNHLY and CDR2 FYNNEI. V was clipped by 4 bases and J by 7 bases; unmatched bases: 9. CDR3 nucleotides: TGTGCCAGCAGTGGGGGGACAGCTTCCCCTGGCTACACCTTC. Its translation: CASSGGTASPGYTF.

This clone was counted only a few times. The chain recombines TRBV7-2 with TRBJ1-2; D not resolved. CDR3 length: 15 residues. Germline loops: CDR1 SGHTA, CDR2 FQGNSA. V lost 1 base and J lost 8, with 17 bases in between. The CDR3 reads CASSLVAGSLSGYTF. In DNA, the CDR3 is TGTGCCAGCAGCTTAGTCGCAGGCTCCCTGTCGGGCTACACCTTC.

This clone has just one count. The rearrangement joins TRBV27 to TRBJ1-6; no definite D call. Deletions cut 3 bases from V and 9 bases from J, with 9 bases between. The CDR3 loop spans 13 amino acids. In germline, CDR1 is MNHEY, CDR2 SMNVEV (reference sequence). The CDR3 reads CASSFRDSSPLHF. CDR3 nucleotide sequence: TGTGCCAGCAGTTTTCGGGATAGTTCACCCCTCCACTTT.

The table lists this clone with a count of one. The chain carries TRBV7-9 and TRBJ1-6, with 8 nucleotides matching TRBD1. After removal of 4 bases from V and 10 bases from J, the junction contained 3 bases not matched to a gene. CDR1 and CDR2 from the germline V gene are SEHNR and FQNEAQ (reference sequence). The CDR3 is 13 residues long. CDR3 nucleotide sequence: TGTGCCAGCAGCTCGACAGGGGACTCACCCCTCCACTTT. Protein: CASSSTGDSPLHF.

V usage is TRBV9 and J usage is TRBJ1-6; TRBD1 aligns across 7 bases. Germline CDR1 SGDLS, CDR2 YYNGEE. After removal of 3 bases from V and 0 bases from J, the junction contained 3 bases not matched to a gene. CDR3 length equals 16 residues. DNA of the CDR3: TGTGCCAGCAGCGGACAGGGCAGCTCCTATAATTCACCCCTCCACTTT. Its protein product is CASSGQGSSYNSPLHF.

This chain links TRBV19 with TRBJ2-7; the match to TRBD1 covers 7 bases. The V gene's germline CDR1 is LNHDA and CDR2 SQIVND (reference sequence). The length of the CDR3 is 13 residues. The V and J ends lost 3 bases and 5 bases, in that order; junction bases with no gene match: 4. This chain's CDR3 is CASSIRQGHEQYF. The CDR3 coding sequence is TGTGCCAGTAGTATTCGACAGGGCCACGAGCAGTACTTC.

This chain links TRBV6-6 with TRBJ1-1, with TRBD1 as a possible D gene (6 bases). The CDR3 has 15 residues. V gave up 7 bases and J gave up 4 bases, with 19 bases separating them. Germline lookup yields CDR1 MNHNY and CDR2 SVGAGI (reference sequence). DNA for the CDR3: TGTGCCAGCAAGCTACTGGGGGGAGGGGGCACTGAAGCTTTCTTT. This encodes CASKLLGGGGTEAFF.

The CDR3 loop is CASSQDSPAGENGEQYF. CDR3 in DNA: TGTGCCAGCAGCCAAGATTCTCCCGCGGGGGAAAATGGCGAGCAGTACTTC. The J gene is TRBJ2-7, the V gene TRBV4-2, with TRBD2 matching 7 bases. Germline assignment: CDR1 LGHNA and CDR2 YNFKEQ. V was pared by 0 bases and J by 6 bases, with 14 bases of the junction left unmatched. This CDR3 spans 17 amino acids.

This clone showed up just a few times. The CDR3 region has the DNA TGTGCCAGCAGCCAAGCTCGGCTGTCTGGAAACACCATATATTTT. It specifies CASSQARLSGNTIYF. The rearrangement joins TRBV14 to TRBJ1-3, with no clear D. Trimming left V 1 base short and J 1 base short, with 8 bases between. CDR3 length: 15 amino acids. Germline lookup yields CDR1 SGHDN and CDR2 FVKESK. The full variable domain, in which reference TRBV14 and TRBJ1-3 provide the parts outside the CDR3, is EAGVTQFPSHSVIEKGQTVTLRCDPISGHDNLYWYRRVMGKEIKFLLHFVKESKQDESGMPNNRFLAERTGGTYSTLKVQPAELEDSGVYFCASSQARLSGNTIYFGEGSWLTVV.

This chain uses TRBV4-2 with TRBJ2-1; the D is unclear. V lost 1 base to trimming and J lost 10 bases, with 11 bases between them. CDR3 length: 13 amino acids. Germline CDR1 LGHNA, CDR2 YNFKEQ. Written as DNA, the CDR3 is TGTGCCAGCAGCCAAGGAAGGGATAGGGAGCAGTTCTTC. It specifies CASSQGRDREQFF.

J is TRBJ1-1 and V is TRBV7-6, with D possibly TRBD1 on 5 matching bases. Germline V gene lookup returns CDR1 SGHVS and CDR2 FNYEAQ. This CDR3 contains 16 residues. The V and J ends lost 1 base and 0 bases respectively, with 12 bases between them. The CDR3 protein is CASSLVGGQLNTEAFF. Written as DNA, the CDR3 is TGTGCCAGCAGCTTAGTAGGAGGACAACTGAACACTGAAGCTTTCTTT.

The V gene is TRBV4-3, the J gene TRBJ2-1; 10 positions match TRBD2. The germline CDR1 and CDR2 sequences are LGHNA and YSLEER. The V segment lost 3 bases and the J segment 6 bases; nucleotides outside the gene matches: 5. This CDR3 contains 15 residues. CDR3 DNA sequence: TGCGCCAGCAGCCAGACTGCTAGCGGGGGCAATGAGCAGTTCTTC. Its translation is CASSQTASGGNEQFF.

This clone was picked up one time. This rearrangement joins TRBV24-1 to TRBJ1-1; 7 positions agree with TRBD1. Per the germline V gene, CDR1 is KGHDR and CDR2 is SFDVKD. The CDR3 is 12 amino acids. Losses at the gene ends were 5 bases for V and 11 bases for J; bases not matched to a gene: 7. CDR3 DNA sequence: TGTGCCACCAGTGCCGATGACAGGGTGGCTTTCTTT. Amino acid sequence: CATSADDRVAFF.

The rearrangement joins TRBV6-5 to TRBJ1-5; D is uncertain. The CDR3 is 15 amino acids. Germline V gene lookup returns CDR1 MNHEY and CDR2 SVGAGI. Trimming pared 0 bases from V and 4 bases from J, leaving 10 bases between. CDR3 coding DNA: TGTGCCAGCAGTTACTCGCAAAGCCTAAATCAGCCCCAGCATTTT. Protein sequence: CASSYSQSLNQPQHF.

J is TRBJ2-7 and V is TRBV7-2, with TRBD2 identical over 10 bases. The trim removed 1 base at V and 2 bases at J, leaving 8 bases unmatched. This CDR3 comprises 17 residues. From germline, CDR1 is SGHTA and CDR2 FQGNSA. CDR3 amino acids: CASSLVEVAGGTYEQYF. The DNA of the CDR3 is TGTGCCAGCAGCTTAGTGGAGGTAGCGGGGGGTACCTACGAGCAGTACTTC.

The chain uses TRBV30 and TRBJ1-1; D may be TRBD1 (5 bases). Germline CDR1 and CDR2: GTSNPN and SVGIG (reference sequence). The V and J ends lost 2 bases and 6 bases respectively, with 10 bases between them. This CDR3 has 12 residues. The CDR3 DNA is TGTGCCTGGAGTAACGGGGGATCTGAAGCTTTCTTT. It translates to CAWSNGGSEAFF. The full variable domain, with the rest looked up from reference TRBV30 and TRBJ1-1, is SQTIHQWPATLVQPVGSPLSLECTVEGTSNPNLYWYRQAAGRGLQLLFYSVGIGQISSEVPQNLSASRPQDRQFILSSKKLLLSDSGFYLCAWSNGGSEAFFGQGTRLTVV.

The rearrangement uses TRBV7-8 and TRBJ2-3; D is undetermined. The CDR3 length is 15 residues. The germline V gene has CDR1 SGHVS and CDR2 FQNEAQ. V was cut by 2 bases and J by 2 bases, with 11 bases left in between. The CDR3 DNA is TGTGCCAGCAGCTTACTTACGCTATACACAGATACGCAGTATTTT. Its protein is CASSLLTLYTDTQYF. Full variable domain (outside the CDR3, taken from reference TRBV7-8 and TRBJ2-3): GAGVSQSPRYKVAKRGQDVALRCDPISGHVSLFWYQQALGQGPEFLTYFQNEAQLDKSGLPSDRFFAERPEGSVSTLKIQRTQQEDSAVYLCASSLLTLYTDTQYFGPGTRLTVL.

This rearrangement joins TRBV10-1 to TRBJ2-2; the match to TRBD1 covers 9 bases. V shed 0 bases, J shed 5 bases, and the junction held 7 bases outside the gene matches. The CDR3 length is 17 residues. Looked up from germline, CDR1 is WNHNN and CDR2 is SYGVQD (reference sequence). The CDR3 DNA reads TGCGCCAGCAGTGAGTCTCAGGGGACAGGGCGGACCGGGGAGCTGTTTTTT. It codes for CASSESQGTGRTGELFF.

The chain has TRBV30 and TRBJ1-2, with no clear D. Germline V gene sequence: CDR1 GTSNPN, CDR2 SVGIG (reference sequence). CDR3 length equals 11 residues. V was clipped by 3 bases and J by 8 bases, with 10 bases between them. CDR3: CAWSPSMGYTF. In nucleotides, the CDR3 is TGTGCCTGGAGCCCATCTATGGGCTACACCTTC.

The CDR3 region has the DNA TGTGCCTGGAGGGGTACAGTCGGGTCACCCCTCCACTTT. Translating it yields CAWRGTVGSPLHF. The J gene is TRBJ1-6, the V gene TRBV30; no firm D call. The germline V and J ends were trimmed by 3 bases and 10 bases, with 13 bases remaining between them. In germline, CDR1 is GTSNPN, CDR2 SVGIG (reference sequence). The CDR3 contains 13 residues.

The chain links TRBV5-1 to TRBJ2-7; tentative D call: TRBD2 (7 bases). CDR3 size: 14 residues. The germline gives CDR1 SGHRS, CDR2 YFSETQ. With 6 bases removed from V and 2 bases from J, the gap between germline ends came to 15 bases. CDR3 nucleotide sequence: TGCGCCAGCACCCGAGGGGGGGAAACCTACGAGCAGTACTTC. Protein sequence: CASTRGGETYEQYF.